These T cell receptor beta chains were read from a single sample in a study of PD-1 blockade in classical Hodgkin lymphoma. The data were produced by immunoSEQ multiplex PCR, yet TCRdb's version contains in-frame clones alone and is incomplete. The data show 20,000 to 30,000 clones, about 86% seen once. This sample comprised peripheral blood mononuclear cells (PBMCs), obtained before the fourth cycle of nivolumab. These TCRs come from a human donor with classical Hodgkin lymphoma. Both conserved end residues are part of each CDR3. D genes are given only for firm matches. Size values are once, few and many counts, or a class for expanded clones, and some rows have none.

>TRBJ2-1|once|TRBV4-3|.
TGCGCCAGCAGCCAAGAAGGCGGTTCCTACAATGAGCAGTTCTTC
CASSQEGGSYNEQFF
>TRBJ2-3|.|TRBV30|.
TGTGCCTGGAGTGAAAGGAGCAGCACAGATACGCAGTATTTT
CAWSERSSTDTQYF
>TRBJ1-1|.|TRBV4-3|.
TGCGCCAGCAGCCAAGAACCCACGGGGGGGTACACTGAAGCTTTCTTT
CASSQEPTGGYTEAFF
>TRBJ1-4|once|TRBV19|.
TGTGCCAGTACCCCAAGGGGGAGGGGAAATGAAAAACTGTTTTTT
CASTPRGRGNEKLFF
>TRBJ2-7|few|TRBV6-4|.
TGTGCCAGCAGTGATGGGAGGAGGGCCTACGAGCAGTACTTC
CASSDGRRAYEQYF
>TRBJ1-1|.|TRBV5-5|TRBD1
TGTGCCAGCAGCCCTGGGGACAGGGAAGGAGCTTTCTTT
CASSPGDREGAFF
>TRBJ2-2|once|TRBV7-2|TRBD1
TGTGCCAGCAGCCGCGACAGGGGGGTTAACACCGGGGAGCTGTTTTTT
CASSRDRGVNTGELFF
>TRBJ2-1|.|TRBV10-3|.
TGTGCCATCAGCCGACAGTTTTATTCCTACAATGAGCAGTTCTTC
CAISRQFYSYNEQFF
>TRBJ2-5|.|TRBV7-2|TRBD2
TGTGCCAGCAGCTTGAGGAGGGCGGGAGGGCCGGCCCACCAAGAGACCCAGTACTTC
CASSLRRAGGPAHQETQYF
>TRBJ1-2|few|TRBV18|TRBD1
TGTGCCAGCTCACTCCTTGACAGGGAACGGTCGTGGGATGGCTACACCTTC
CASSLLDRERSWDGYTF
>TRBJ2-3|few|TRBV5-6|.
TGTGCCAGCAGCCTGGGGGTATGGGAGATCGGCACAGATACGCAGTATTTT
CASSLGVWEIGTDTQYF
>TRBJ1-1|.|TRBV28|.
TGTGCCAGCAGTTTCTCCTTTGTGGGCGCAAACACTGAAGCTTTCTTT
CASSFSFVGANTEAFF
>TRBJ1-1|.|TRBV27|.
TGTGCCAGCAGTTTCAGGGGCCGGTTGAACACTGAAGCTTTCTTT
CASSFRGRLNTEAFF
>TRBJ1-1|few|TRBV19|.
TGTGCCAGTAGTATTAGTTCGAGGGCAGGGAGGAACACTGAAGCTTTCTTT
CASSISSRAGRNTEAFF
>TRBJ2-1|.|TRBV5-6|.
TGTGCCAGCAGCTTTAGCTTTTCATCCGCCAACAATGAGCAGTTCTTC
CASSFSFSSANNEQFF
>TRBJ2-3|.|TRBV10-3|.
TGTGCCATCAGTGAAGAGGGAGCGGGCACAGATACGCAGTATTTT
CAISEEGAGTDTQYF
>TRBJ2-4|.|TRBV7-9|.
TGTGCCAGCAGCTCTCGTAGGGACATTCAGTACTTC
CASSSRRDIQYF
>TRBJ2-1|.|TRBV7-9|.
TGTGCCAGCAGCCACAATGAGCAGTTCTTC
CASSHNEQFF
>TRBJ2-5|few|TRBV27|.
TGTGCCAGCAGGCTAGGGGGGAGGGCTGGGGGCCAGTACTTC
CASRLGGRAGGQYF
>TRBJ2-5|once|TRBV20-1|.
TGCAGTGCTAGAGGGGGGGAGACCCAGTACTTC
CSARGGETQYF
>TRBJ1-2|.|TRBV19|.
TGTGCCAGTAGTTTTGGACAGTATGGCTACACCTTC
CASSFGQYGYTF
>TRBJ1-1|.|TRBV5-6|.
TGTGCCAGCAGCTTGTTTGGGGAAGCTTTCTTT
CASSLFGEAFF
>TRBJ2-1|.|TRBV7-9|TRBD2
TGTGCCAGCAGCTTAGGTAATAGCGGGGCCTACAATGAGCAGTTCTTC
CASSLGNSGAYNEQFF
>TRBJ2-3|.|TRBV2|TRBD1
TGTGCCAGCAGTTTTGACAGGGGGAGTACAGATACGCAGTATTTT
CASSFDRGSTDTQYF
>TRBJ2-7|.|TRBV30|TRBD1
TGTGCCTGGAAGACAGGGTACTACGAGCAGTACTTC
CAWKTGYYEQYF
>TRBJ1-2|.|TRBV28|.
TGTGCCAGCAGTTTGGATGGGATCGGCGGCTACACCTTC
CASSLDGIGGYTF
>TRBJ2-1|.|TRBV19|.
TGTGCCAGTAGTATAGATCGGAATGAGCAGTTCTTC
CASSIDRNEQFF
>TRBJ2-1|.|TRBV29-1|.
TGCAGCGCCGAAGGCGGATTAGGCAATGAGCAGTTCTTC
CSAEGGLGNEQFF
>TRBJ1-2|.|TRBV7-9|.
TGTGCCAGCAGCCCCCAAGACTATGGCTACACCTTC
CASSPQDYGYTF
>TRBJ2-3|.|TRBV6-1|TRBD2
TGTGCCAGCAGTGAATTAGCGGGGGGTCTCACAGATACGCAGTATTTT
CASSELAGGLTDTQYF
>TRBJ1-2|.|TRBV5-1|TRBD1
TGCGCCAGCAGCTTTCTGCAGGGGGCTAACTATGGCTACACCTTC
CASSFLQGANYGYTF
>TRBJ2-7|.|TRBV2|.
TGTGCCAGCAAGCGCAGGGGAGGAAGCGAGCAGTACTTC
CASKRRGGSEQYF
>TRBJ2-2|.|TRBV28|TRBD2
TGTGCCAGCACCTTACTGGCGGGGGATAGGTGGATTGGCGGGGAGCTGTTTTTT
CASTLLAGDRWIGGELFF
>TRBJ1-3|.|TRBV7-8|.
TGTGCCAGCAGCCAGGGCCCTGGAACGGTAAACACCATATATTTT
CASSQGPGTVNTIYF
>TRBJ2-3|.|TRBV19|.
TGTGCCAGTAGCCCCATCGTAGCTTCAGATACGCAGTATTTT
CASSPIVASDTQYF
>TRBJ1-1|.|TRBV18|.
TGTGCCAGCTCACCAATCGGGGGAAGTTTTGTTCAGTACACTGAAGCTTTCTTT
CASSPIGGSFVQYTEAFF
>TRBJ1-2|once|TRBV6-5|.
TGTGCCAGCAGTTATGGGGCTAACTATGGCTACACCTTC
CASSYGANYGYTF
>TRBJ2-7|.|TRBV13|TRBD2
TGTGCCAGCAGCTTAGAGGCTAGCGGGAGCAGAGAGCAGTACTTC
CASSLEASGSREQYF
>TRBJ2-1|.|TRBV4-3|.
TGCGCCAGCAGCCAAGGACAGGCCTCCTACAATGAGCAGTTCTTC
CASSQGQASYNEQFF
>TRBJ2-1|few|TRBV12-1|.
TGTGCCAGCACCCATAGACTAGCGGATGACAATGAGCAGTTCTTC
CASTHRLADDNEQFF
>TRBJ2-1|.|TRBV5-4|.
TGTGCCAGCAGCTTGGGGGCGGGGAAAATCAATGAGCAGTTCTTC
CASSLGAGKINEQFF
>TRBJ2-3|once|TRBV9|.
TGTGCCAGTTCTCGACTGACAGATACGCAGTATTTT
CASSRLTDTQYF
>TRBJ2-5|.|TRBV28|.
TGTGCCAGCAGTTCCGATCTATTAAACCTACAAGAGACCCAGTACTTC
CASSSDLLNLQETQYF
>TRBJ1-2|few|TRBV5-1|.
TGCGCCAGCAGCTTGGAAGGCTCGACAGCCGTCTATGGCTACACCTTC
CASSLEGSTAVYGYTF
>TRBJ2-6|.|TRBV7-8|.
TGTGCCAGCAGCGTTCGAAGTGGGGCCAACGTCCTGACTTTC
CASSVRSGANVLTF
>TRBJ1-1|few|TRBV19|.
TGTGCCAGTATTCCCCAGGGGCAAAACACTGAAGCTTTCTTT
CASIPQGQNTEAFF
>TRBJ2-7|.|TRBV7-8|.
TGTGCCAGCAGCTTAGAGTTCGGACAGTACTACGAGCAGTACTTC
CASSLEFGQYYEQYF
>TRBJ1-6|.|TRBV2|.
TGTGCCAGCACCGTCCCCCGTAATAATTCACCCCTCCACTTT
CASTVPRNNSPLHF
>TRBJ2-2|.|TRBV10-3|.
TGTGCCATGGGACTCCGGACCGGGGAGCTGTTTTTT
CAMGLRTGELFF
>TRBJ1-2|few|TRBV7-9|TRBD1
TGTGCCAGCAGCTTCGGACAGGGATTTTACACCTTC
CASSFGQGFYTF
>TRBJ2-3|.|TRBV4-3|TRBD2
TGCGCCAGCAGCATGGCGGGAGGGTTGGATACGCAGTATTTT
CASSMAGGLDTQYF
>TRBJ2-1|once|TRBV2|TRBD2
TGTGCCAGTGAAAAGGGACTAGCGGGAGACAATGAGCAGTTCTTC
CASEKGLAGDNEQFF
>TRBJ1-5|.|TRBV11-2|.
TGTGCCAGCAGCTTAGAGTCGCATAGCAATCAGCCCCAGCATTTT
CASSLESHSNQPQHF
>TRBJ1-3|once|TRBV11-2|TRBD1
TGTGCCAGCAGCACGGGACAGGACCATGGAAACACCATATATTTT
CASSTGQDHGNTIYF
>TRBJ2-5|.|TRBV14|TRBD2
TGTGCCAGCAGCCACGGACTAGCGGGAGAGATTGAGACCCAGTACTTC
CASSHGLAGEIETQYF
>TRBJ1-3|once|TRBV12-5|.
TGTGCTAGTGGTTTTGGAGGATCTGGAAACACCATATATTTT
CASGFGGSGNTIYF
>TRBJ1-5|.|TRBV2|TRBD1
TGTGCCAGCAGTCCTCGGGACAGGCGATATCAGCCCCAGCATTTT
CASSPRDRRYQPQHF